The present entry profiles one T cell receptor beta chain with its context. The antigen remains unidentified. Researchers reported that TCR beta cDNA libraries carried unique molecular identifiers. TCRdb analysed the PCR reads with MiXCR anew, one entry per CDR3 protein. Of roughly 620,000 distinct CDR3 sequences in the sample, around 47% were seen once. This sample was taken from a study of post-analysis software for immune sequencing data. General study points: Relative to controls, patients with multiple sclerosis showed significantly lower normalized Chao1 diversity.

The sequenced sample consisted of blood. The clonotype was recovered from a girl under 18 with multiple sclerosis.

The CDR3 region has the DNA TGTGCCAGCAGCCCGGCGGCGGGCGGAATGGACGAGCAGTACTTC. This translates into CASSPAAGGMDEQYF. The genes are TRBV7-2 and TRBJ2-7, with D possibly being TRBD2 (5 bases). CDR1 is SGHTA and CDR2 is FQGNSA in the germline V gene. The germline V and J ends were trimmed by 5 bases and 5 bases, with 19 bases remaining between them. The CDR3 spans 15 residues.